This TCR beta chain was identified in a study of T cell responses to AZD1222 COVID-19 vaccine. CDR1 is LNHNV, CDR2 YYDKDF, per germline (reference sequence). Trimming took 0 bases from V and 0 from J, leaving 11 bases between them. The CDR3 contains 17 residues. TCRdb's copy holds only in-frame clones and misses some; the assay was immunoSEQ multiplex PCR. This sample has around 84,000 clones; 70% to 90% occur once, and the top ten carry under 11%. Study-wide results and caveats: Donors were largely white British and mainly female; clonal diversity was possibly underestimated.

Details on this clone: What it recognizes is unknown.

This chain links TRBV15 with TRBJ1-4, with unresolved D. The sequence came from an adult who received the AZD1222 COVID-19 vaccine. Sequences were derived from peripheral blood, sampled 28 days after the second AZD1222 dose. CDR3 residues: CATSRDLVAATNEKLFF. In DNA form, the CDR3 reads TGTGCCACCAGCAGAGATCTTGTGGCAGCAACTAATGAAAAACTGTTTTTT.